One sample yielded the 13 T cell receptor beta chains listed below, sequenced in a study of T-cell memory formation after mild COVID-19. MiXCR, run by TCRdb on the 5' RACE reads, gives a single entry per CDR3 protein. The sample holds around 500,000 distinct CDR3 sequences, about 20% seen once. The sequencing sample was made of PBMCs or a T cell subset sorted from them (not recorded which). Every receptor here comes from an adult woman who had mild COVID-19 (a few samples of this study predate the infection). Cell type and time point are not known.

The table lists this clonotype with many counts. The J gene is TRBJ2-5, the V gene TRBV9; 10 bases are a match to TRBD1. The CDR3 runs to 14 residues. CDR1 and CDR2 from the germline V gene are SGDLS and YYNGEE. With 4 bases clipped from V and 5 bases from J, the junction kept 5 bases outside the gene matches. The CDR3 DNA reads TGTGCCAGCAGCCCGGGGACAGGGGTCGAGACCCAGTACTTC. It specifies CASSPGTGVETQYF.

The V call is TRBV7-9, the J call TRBJ2-1, with 10 nucleotides matching TRBD2. Germline V CDR1 and CDR2: SEHNR, FQNEAQ (reference sequence). Trimming at V came to 6 bases and at J to 4 bases, leaving 6 bases not matched to a gene. This CDR3 region has 15 residues. The chain's CDR3 is CASRGTSALYNEQFF. DNA of the CDR3: TGTGCCAGCAGAGGGACTAGCGCGTTGTACAATGAGCAGTTCTTC.

This clonotype came up a few times. This rearrangement joins TRBV6-5 to TRBJ2-1, with 8 bases identical to TRBD1. Trimming took 5 bases from V and 1 from J; bases not matched to a gene: 4. The CDR3 totals 15 residues. Germline V CDR1 and CDR2: MNHEY, SVGAGI. The CDR3 region has the DNA TGTGCCAGCAGTGGAACAGGGGGGTCCTACAATGAGCAGTTCTTC. Its protein product is CASSGTGGSYNEQFF.

The chain recombines TRBV11-2 with TRBJ2-3; the D is unclear. Germline CDR1 SGHAT, CDR2 FQNNGV. Between the trimmed V and J ends, which lost 3 bases and 0 bases, there was a span of 16 bases. The CDR3 loop spans 17 amino acids. CDR3 nucleotide sequence: TGTGCCAGCAGCTTCAGCCCGCGGCGACAAAGCACAGATACGCAGTATTTT. This codes for CASSFSPRRQSTDTQYF.

This clonotype has only a few counts. The V call is TRBV5-5, the J call TRBJ1-1, with D perhaps matching TRBD1 (5 bases). Between the trimmed V and J ends, which lost 2 bases and 0 bases, there was a span of 14 bases. CDR3 length: 16 residues. CDR1 and CDR2 from the germline V gene are SGHKS and YYEKEE (reference sequence). The DNA of the CDR3 is TGTGCCAGCAGCTTCCAGGGAAACAGGATGAACACTGAAGCTTTCTTT. Its translation: CASSFQGNRMNTEAFF.

Ten or more counts support this clonotype. The gene calls are TRBV15 and TRBJ2-5; 11 positions agree with TRBD2. Germline assignment: CDR1 LNHNV and CDR2 YYDKDF (reference sequence). The V gene end was trimmed by 1 base and the J gene end by 5 bases; junction bases not matched to a gene: 0. This CDR3 spans 14 amino acids. The CDR3 sequence: CATSRASGRETQYF. In nucleotides, the CDR3 is TGTGCCACCAGCAGAGCTAGCGGGAGGGAGACCCAGTACTTC.

This clonotype turned up a few times. This chain links TRBV5-6 with TRBJ2-5, with 8 bases lining up with TRBD2. The CDR3 is 14 residues long. Germline V gene lookup returns CDR1 SGHDT and CDR2 YYEEEE. The trim removed 4 bases at V and 9 bases at J, leaving 11 bases unmatched. The CDR3 sequence is CASSNSGGPSSQYF. The CDR3 coding sequence is TGTGCCAGCAGCAACTCGGGGGGGCCGTCGTCCCAGTACTTC.

This clonotype has more than one count but fewer than ten. V and J are TRBV20-1 and TRBJ1-3; no firm D call. Germline V gene sequence: CDR1 DFQATT, CDR2 SNEGSKA (reference sequence). Between the trimmed V and J ends, which lost 6 bases and 7 bases, there was a span of 16 bases. The CDR3 loop spans 13 amino acids. The CDR3 region has the DNA TGCAGTGCATTGAGGGCCGGGGTGAACACCATATATTTT. Translated: CSALRAGVNTIYF.

The V gene is TRBV4-1, the J gene TRBJ2-7; 8 bases line up with TRBD2. Trimming removed 5 bases from V and 0 bases from J; junction bases left unmatched: 9. Germline V lookup: CDR1 MGHRA, CDR2 YSYEKL. This CDR3 has 16 amino acids. Here the CDR3 reads CASSLRGLAGSYEQYF. CDR3 nucleotide sequence: TGCGCCAGCAGCTTGCGGGGCCTAGCGGGCTCCTACGAGCAGTACTTC.

The chain has TRBV4-2 and TRBJ2-2, with a possible D match to TRBD2 (6 bases). The CDR3 spans 15 residues. Trimming stripped 3 bases from V and 6 bases from J, with 14 bases between. Germline-derived CDR1 and CDR2 are LGHNA and YNFKEQ. CDR3 region: CASSQALGGSGELFF. DNA of the CDR3: TGTGCCAGCAGCCAGGCCTTAGGAGGGTCCGGGGAGCTGTTTTTT.

This chain uses TRBV29-1 with TRBJ2-2; TRBD1 is a possible D gene (6 bases). Trimming shortened V by 6 bases and J by 4 bases, and 18 bases separated the two germline ends. The CDR3 sequence is 15 residues long. Germline CDR1 reads SQVTM; CDR2 reads ANQGSEA. The CDR3 protein is CSVDGFRGLTGELFF. DNA of the CDR3: TGCAGCGTCGACGGCTTCAGGGGTCTCACCGGGGAGCTGTTTTTT.

The chain joins TRBV12-3 or TRBV12-4 to TRBJ2-7, with 10 bases identical to TRBD1. With 6 bases clipped from V and 4 bases from J, the junction kept 12 bases outside the gene matches. There are 16 residues in the CDR3. CDR3 in DNA: TGTGCCAGCAGCCTTCGTAAAGACAGGGGGCTTTACGAGCAGTACTTC. This codes for CASSLRKDRGLYEQYF.

This clonotype was recorded a few times. This chain links TRBV5-6 with TRBJ2-2, with D uncertain. CDR1 and CDR2 (germline): SGHDT, YYEEEE. The CDR3 extends over 15 amino acids. The V and J ends lost 0 bases and 2 bases respectively, with 8 bases between them. The chain's CDR3 is CASSLAGTNTGELFF. The CDR3 region has the DNA TGTGCCAGCAGCTTGGCAGGTACAAACACCGGGGAGCTGTTTTTT.